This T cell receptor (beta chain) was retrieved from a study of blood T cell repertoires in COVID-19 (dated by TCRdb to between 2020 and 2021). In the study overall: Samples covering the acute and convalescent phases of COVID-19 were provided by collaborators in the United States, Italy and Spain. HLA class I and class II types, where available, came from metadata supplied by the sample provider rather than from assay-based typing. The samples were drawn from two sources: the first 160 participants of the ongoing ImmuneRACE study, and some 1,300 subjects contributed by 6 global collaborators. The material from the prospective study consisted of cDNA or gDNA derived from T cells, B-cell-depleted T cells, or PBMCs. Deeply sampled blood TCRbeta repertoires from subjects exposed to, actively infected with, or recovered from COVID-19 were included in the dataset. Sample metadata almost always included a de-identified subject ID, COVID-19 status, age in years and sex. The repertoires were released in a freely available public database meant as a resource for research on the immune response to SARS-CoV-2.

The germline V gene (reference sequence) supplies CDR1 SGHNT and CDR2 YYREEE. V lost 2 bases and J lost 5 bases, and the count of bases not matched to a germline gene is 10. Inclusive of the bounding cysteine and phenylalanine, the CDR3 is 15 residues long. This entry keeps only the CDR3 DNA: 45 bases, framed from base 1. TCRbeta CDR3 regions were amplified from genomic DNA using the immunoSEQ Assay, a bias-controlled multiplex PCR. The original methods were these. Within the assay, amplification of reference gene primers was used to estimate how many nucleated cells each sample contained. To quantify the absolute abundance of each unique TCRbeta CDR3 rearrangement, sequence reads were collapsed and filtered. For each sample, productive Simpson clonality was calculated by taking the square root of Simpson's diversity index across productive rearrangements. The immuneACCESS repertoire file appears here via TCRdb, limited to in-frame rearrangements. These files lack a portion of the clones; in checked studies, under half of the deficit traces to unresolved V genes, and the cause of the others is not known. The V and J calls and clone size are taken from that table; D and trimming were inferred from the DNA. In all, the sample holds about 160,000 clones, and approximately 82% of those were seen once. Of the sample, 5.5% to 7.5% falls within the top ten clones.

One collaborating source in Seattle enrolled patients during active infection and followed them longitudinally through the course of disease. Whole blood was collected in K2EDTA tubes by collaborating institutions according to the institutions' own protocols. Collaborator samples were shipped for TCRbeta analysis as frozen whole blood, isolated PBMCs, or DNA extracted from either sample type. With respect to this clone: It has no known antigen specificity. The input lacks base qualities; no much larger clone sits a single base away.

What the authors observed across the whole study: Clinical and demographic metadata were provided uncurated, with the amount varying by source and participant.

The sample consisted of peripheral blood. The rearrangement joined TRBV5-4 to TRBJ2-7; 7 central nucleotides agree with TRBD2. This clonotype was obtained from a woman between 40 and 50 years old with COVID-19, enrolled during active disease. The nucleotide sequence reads TGTGCCAGCAGCTTTCTGGGCGGGAGTTTCGACGAGCAGTACTTC. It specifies CASSFLGGSFDEQYF.